The 15 T cell receptor beta chains reported below all come from one sample, sequenced in a study of T cell repertoires in cytomegalovirus infection. Their antigens remain unidentified. TCRdb reprocessed the reads with MiXCR, giving one entry per CDR3 protein. The table lists about 830,000 distinct CDR3 sequences, 32% of them singletons. Sequences were derived from cultured CD8+ T cells from PBMCs, sampled from culture after CMV antigen stimulation. The receptors here all came from a human donor in good health (CMV status not recorded). Some clones in this sample may be carry-over from other donors' samples.

This clonotype has just a few counts. The chain employs TRBV27 and TRBJ1-2; D is undetermined. Germline V gene sequence: CDR1 MNHEY, CDR2 SMNVEV (reference sequence). V dropped 8 bases and J dropped 7 bases, with 14 bases sitting between them. There are 12 residues in the CDR3. This chain's CDR3 is CASRAIDRGYTF. For the CDR3, the DNA is TGTGCCAGCCGTGCCATAGATCGTGGCTACACCTTC.

The gene calls are TRBV19 and TRBJ1-5, with D possibly being TRBD1 (5 bases). This CDR3 spans 14 amino acids. The germline V and J ends were trimmed by 6 bases and 5 bases, with 14 bases remaining between them. Germline V gene lookup returns CDR1 LNHDA and CDR2 SQIVND (reference sequence). In DNA, the CDR3 is TGTGCCAGTAGGGGGCTGGCCGGAGATCAGCCCCAGCATTTT. This gives the protein CASRGLAGDQPQHF.

The V gene is TRBV5-6, the J gene TRBJ1-5, with a possible D match to TRBD1 (5 bases). This CDR3 spans 18 amino acids. V was cut by 2 bases and J by 0 bases, with 18 bases left in between. Germline-derived CDR1 and CDR2 are SGHDT and YYEEEE. CDR3: CASSFAGRVFSSNQPQHF. The CDR3 nucleotides are TGTGCCAGCAGCTTCGCCGGCAGGGTTTTTAGTAGCAATCAGCCCCAGCATTTT.

This clonotype was seen a few times. The DNA for the CDR3 is TGTGCCAGCAGTTTAACAGGGAACACAGATACGCAGTATTTT. Translated, it gives CASSLTGNTDTQYF. V usage is TRBV12-3 or TRBV12-4 and J usage is TRBJ2-3, with D tentatively TRBD1 (6 bases). V was clipped by 2 bases and J by 2 bases, with 8 bases between them. The CDR3 length is 14 residues.

This clonotype was observed a handful of times. This rearrangement joins TRBV4-1 to TRBJ1-1; 7 bases fit TRBD1. The germline V gene has CDR1 MGHRA and CDR2 YSYEKL. V shed 3 bases and J 3 bases; nucleotides not matched to a gene: 1. This CDR3 comprises 13 residues. The DNA of the CDR3 is TGCGCCAGCAGCCACGGACAGGACACTGAAGCTTTCTTT. Translated, it gives CASSHGQDTEAFF.

The rearrangement links TRBV9 to TRBJ2-6; D is unresolved. The V end lost 0 bases, the J end lost 2 bases, and 15 bases lay between the germline ends. Germline V gene sequence: CDR1 SGDLS, CDR2 YYNGEE. This CDR3 is 18 amino acids long. This chain's CDR3 is CASSVATGKEAGANVLTF. CDR3 in DNA: TGTGCCAGCAGCGTAGCTACGGGTAAAGAGGCTGGGGCCAACGTCCTGACTTTC.

The sample holds a few counts of this clonotype. The chain uses TRBV6-1 and TRBJ2-7, with unresolved D. The V gene lost 8 bases and the J gene lost 2 bases, with 16 bases spanning the gap. This CDR3 comprises 14 residues. The germline V gene encodes CDR1 MNHNS and CDR2 SASEGT. The DNA of the CDR3 is TGTGCCAGCCGGCCTTCGGATGGTACCTACGAGCAGTACGTC. Its translation is CASRPSDGTYEQYV.

This clonotype was recorded at least ten times. The chain links TRBV7-9 to TRBJ2-5; perhaps TRBD1 as D (5 bases). With 7 bases removed from V and 5 bases from J, the gap between germline ends came to 14 bases. The CDR3 is made up of 13 amino acids. Germline CDR1 SEHNR, CDR2 FQNEAQ (reference sequence). The CDR3 DNA follows: TGTGCCAGCACCCCCTCGAACAGGGAGACCCAGTACTTC. The encoded protein is CASTPSNRETQYF. The full variable domain, with the rest looked up from reference TRBV7-9 and TRBJ2-5, is DTGVSQNPRHKITKRGQNVTFRCDPISEHNRLYWYRQTLGQGPEFLTYFQNEAQLEKSRLLSDRFSAERPKGSFSTLEIQRTEQGDSAMYLCASTPSNRETQYFGPGTRLLVL.

In its sample, this clonotype was seen a few times. The genes are TRBV2 and TRBJ1-2; 8 positions match TRBD1. The ends lost 2 bases at V and 4 bases at J; junction bases unmatched: 9. The V gene's germline CDR1 is SNHLY and CDR2 FYNNEI. This CDR3 has 16 residues. CDR3 nucleotide sequence: TGTGCCAGCAGTGAAAGGGGGACAGGTGCCATCTATGGCTACACCTTC. Amino acids: CASSERGTGAIYGYTF.

Turning to this clonotype: One end of the junction is discordant with germline, which a read error may explain. The CDR3 reads CVSSKPGTPDQPQHF. The CDR3, as DNA: TGTGTCAGCAGCAAACCCGGGACCCCGGATCAGCCCCAGCATTTT. The chain is built from TRBV7-8 and TRBJ1-5; D possibly corresponds to TRBD1 (5 bases). CDR3 length: 15 residues. Germline CDR1 reads SGHVS; CDR2 reads FQNEAQ. The full variable domain, its missing parts supplied by reference TRBV7-8 and TRBJ1-5, is GAGVSQSPRYKVAKRGQDVALRCDPISGHVSLFWYQQALGQGPEFLTYFQNEAQLDKSGLPSDRFFAERPEGSVSTLKIQRTQQEDSAVYLCVSSKPGTPDQPQHFGDGTRLSIL.

This chain links TRBV5-5 with TRBJ2-5, with 8 bases lining up with TRBD1. V dropped 3 bases and J dropped 6; count of bases not matched to a gene: 4. In germline, CDR1 is SGHKS, CDR2 YYEKEE (reference sequence). There are 13 residues in the CDR3. CDR3 protein: CASSSDRGQTQYF. The DNA of the CDR3 is TGTGCCAGCAGCTCCGACAGGGGACAGACCCAGTACTTC.

As concerns this clonotype: One junction end disagrees with the germline gene, perhaps due to a read error. The rearrangement uses TRBV9 and TRBJ1-3; no definite D call. Germline-derived CDR1 and CDR2 are SGDLS and YYNGEE. The length of the CDR3 is 15 residues. CDR3 region: CVSTPTRAPGNTIYF. CDR3 coding DNA: TGTGTCAGCACCCCAACCCGGGCACCCGGAAACACCATATATTTT.

The genes are TRBV6-2 or TRBV6-3 and TRBJ1-2; D remains unclear. V shed 3 bases and J shed 6 bases, with 14 bases lying between them. The V gene's germline CDR1 is MNHEY and CDR2 SVGEGT. The CDR3 consists of 14 residues. The CDR3 loop reads CASSYVPTGNGYTF. In DNA, the CDR3 is TGTGCCAGCAGTTATGTCCCGACTGGGAATGGCTACACCTTC.

This clonotype showed up many times. This chain links TRBV7-6 with TRBJ1-1, with D hard to call. CDR3 length: 12 amino acids. V lost 4 bases and J lost 5, with 8 bases in between. Germline CDR1 is SGHVS and CDR2 is FNYEAQ. CDR3 residues: CASSYPVTEAFF. Here the CDR3 DNA reads TGTGCCAGCAGCTACCCTGTGACTGAAGCTTTCTTT.

This rearrangement joins TRBV12-5 to TRBJ2-2; 8 bases line up with TRBD1. The CDR3 spans 16 residues. J lost 6 bases, V lost 4 bases, and 10 bases had no gene match. Germline V gene sequence: CDR1 LGHNT, CDR2 FRNRAP. This chain's CDR3 is CASGSAGQGFAGELFF. The DNA for the CDR3 is TGTGCTAGTGGTTCCGCCGGACAGGGTTTCGCCGGGGAGCTGTTTTTT.